A single sample is the source of the 19 T cell receptor beta chains below, sequenced in a study of T cell responses to AZD1222 COVID-19 vaccine. Here immunoSEQ multiplex PCR was the method, and the copy in TCRdb shows in-frame clones only, minus some. The table has under 200,000 clones, approximately 90% seen once; the top ten hold about 25%. The input for sequencing was peripheral blood, taken 28 days after the second AZD1222 dose. Receptor source: an adult who received the AZD1222 COVID-19 vaccine.

This clone showed up just once. The chain couples TRBV9 to TRBJ2-5; 8 positions match TRBD1. The CDR3 is 16 amino acids. Germline V CDR1 and CDR2: SGDLS, YYNGEE. Losses at the gene ends were 1 base for V and 2 bases for J; bases not matched to a gene: 7. The CDR3 bases are TGTGCCAGCAGCGTAATGGCAGGGGGCGTTCAAGAGACCCAGTACTTC. It translates to CASSVMAGGVQETQYF.

CDR3 DNA sequence: TGTGCCAGTAGTACTCCAAGCCCAAATGAGCAGTTCTTC. Its translation is CASSTPSPNEQFF. This chain connects TRBV19 to TRBJ2-1, with D unresolved. Germline CDR1 reads LNHDA; CDR2 reads SQIVND (reference sequence). Trimming shortened V by 4 bases and J by 7 bases, and 11 bases separated the two germline ends. The CDR3 has 13 amino acids.

This clone appeared a few times. This rearrangement joins TRBV14 to TRBJ2-1; 13 positions agree with TRBD2. CDR1 SGHDN and CDR2 FVKESK come from the germline V gene. The CDR3 has 16 residues. Trimming removed 4 bases from V and 4 bases from J; junction bases left unmatched: 4. CDR3 protein: CASSLGLAGRYNEQFF. The CDR3 DNA reads as TGTGCCAGCAGCCTGGGACTAGCGGGGAGGTACAATGAGCAGTTCTTC.

The chain joins TRBV2 to TRBJ1-4, with D hard to call. Per germline, CDR1 SNHLY and CDR2 FYNNEI. V shed 6 bases and J shed 5 bases, with 19 bases lying between them. This CDR3 is built from 16 residues. The CDR3 loop is CASSVPGPGGNEKLFF. Here the CDR3 DNA reads TGTGCCAGCAGCGTCCCGGGCCCGGGAGGGAATGAAAAACTGTTTTTT.

The chain carries TRBV4-3 and TRBJ2-3; D gene unclear. The CDR3 extends over 11 amino acids. In germline, CDR1 is LGHNA, CDR2 YSLEER. The V gene lost 8 bases and the J gene lost 5 bases, with 8 bases spanning the gap. The CDR3 bases are TGCGCCAGCGGGCGAGGAGATACGCAGTATTTT. Translated: CASGRGDTQYF.

The chain uses TRBV30 and TRBJ1-4; 7 nucleotides align to TRBD1. Germline CDR1 reads GTSNPN; CDR2 reads SVGIG (reference sequence). V lost 5 bases to trimming and J lost 4 bases; unmatched junction nucleotides: 10. CDR3 length equals 15 residues. The CDR3 sequence is CAWCASGQINEKLFF. DNA for the CDR3: TGTGCCTGGTGCGCTTCGGGACAGATTAATGAAAAACTGTTTTTT.

V is TRBV5-1 and J is TRBJ2-1, with TRBD1 matching 7 bases. Unmatched junction bases numbered 13, after V lost 4 bases and J lost 6 bases. This CDR3 is 16 amino acids long. Germline values: CDR1 SGHRS, CDR2 YFSETQ. CDR3: CASSPTDRARSNEQFF. The CDR3, as DNA: TGCGCCAGCAGCCCCACTGACAGGGCCCGAAGCAATGAGCAGTTCTTC.

The chain has TRBV27 and TRBJ2-1; 10 nucleotides align to TRBD2. V trimming: 3 bases; J trimming: 4 bases; junction bases outside the gene matches: 9. Germline V CDR1 and CDR2: MNHEY, SMNVEV (reference sequence). The CDR3 sequence is 17 residues long. This chain's CDR3 is CASSLSSGSEVYNEQFF. CDR3 DNA sequence: TGTGCCAGCAGTTTGTCTAGCGGGAGTGAAGTTTACAATGAGCAGTTCTTC.

A word on this clone: Other DNA sequences in the same sample also yield this CDR3. V is TRBV28 and J is TRBJ1-5; D possibly corresponds to TRBD1 (5 bases). The CDR3 runs 13 residues. Trimming cost V 2 bases and J 6 bases, with 8 bases left between them. Germline CDR1 reads MDHEN; CDR2 reads SYDVKM. As DNA, the CDR3 is TGTGCCAGCAGTTTACAGGGAGGTCAGCCCCAGCATTTT. Translated, it gives CASSLQGGQPQHF.

The genes are TRBV7-9 and TRBJ2-3; D is unresolved. In germline, CDR1 is SEHNR, CDR2 FQNEAQ (reference sequence). The CDR3 has 17 residues. Trimming shortened V by 5 bases and J by 2 bases, and 20 bases separated the two germline ends. The CDR3 DNA follows: TGTGCCAGCAGCCCAGACTCCCAACCCCTACTCACAGATACGCAGTATTTT. Protein: CASSPDSQPLLTDTQYF.

CDR3 in DNA: TGTGCCAGCAGACGGAAGGACAGGGGGCATGGCTACACCTTC. This encodes CASRRKDRGHGYTF. The chain couples TRBV5-4 to TRBJ1-2; 11 bases fit TRBD1. V lost 5 bases, J lost 6 bases, and 6 bases stayed unmatched. Germline V lookup: CDR1 SGHNT, CDR2 YYREEE (reference sequence). The CDR3 contains 14 residues.

The gene calls are TRBV3-1 (or the pseudogene TRBV3-2) and TRBJ2-7; unclear D gene. V was clipped by 0 bases and J by 3 bases, with 3 bases between them. The CDR3 runs to 12 residues. Germline assignment: CDR1 LGHDT and CDR2 YNNKEL (reference sequence). Here the CDR3 DNA reads TGTGCCAGCAGCCAAGATGGCTACGAGCAGTACTTC. It encodes CASSQDGYEQYF.

This rearrangement joins TRBV2 to TRBJ2-7; 7 nucleotides match TRBD1. The germline V gene encodes CDR1 SNHLY and CDR2 FYNNEI. The CDR3 runs to 14 residues. Germline trimming cut 6 bases from V and 0 bases from J; bases unmatched to any gene: 5. As DNA, the CDR3 is TGTGCCAGCAGGAGGACAGGTAGCTCCTACGAGCAGTACTTC. This sequence encodes CASRRTGSSYEQYF.

The chain recombines TRBV7-2 with TRBJ2-1, with 9 bases fitting TRBD1. The V segment lost 5 bases and the J segment 7 bases; nucleotides outside the gene matches: 9. The CDR3 loop spans 15 amino acids. Germline V gene lookup returns CDR1 SGHTA and CDR2 FQGNSA. The CDR3: CASSPHRGQENEQFF. The DNA for the CDR3 is TGTGCCAGCAGCCCTCACAGGGGGCAGGAGAATGAGCAGTTCTTC. Full variable domain (remainder filled in from reference TRBV7-2 and TRBJ2-1): GAGVSQSPSNKVTEKGKDVELRCDPISGHTALYWYRQSLGQGLEFLIYFQGNSAPDKSGLPSDRFSAERTGGSVSTLTIQRTQQEDSAVYLCASSPHRGQENEQFFGPGTRLTVL.

This chain uses TRBV3-1 (or the pseudogene TRBV3-2) with TRBJ1-1; tentative D call: TRBD1 (5 bases). The V gene lost 0 bases and the J gene lost 10 bases, with 9 bases spanning the gap. The CDR3 is made up of 12 amino acids. The V gene's germline CDR1 is LGHDT and CDR2 YNNKEL (reference sequence). In DNA, the CDR3 is TGTGCCAGCAGCCAAGATCGGGGACGAGCTTTCTTT. Translation gives CASSQDRGRAFF.

This clone was recorded only once. The chain carries TRBV3-1 (or the pseudogene TRBV3-2) and TRBJ1-2, with 9 bases aligning to TRBD1. CDR3 length equals 16 residues. The germline V gene encodes CDR1 LGHDT and CDR2 YNNKEL (reference sequence). The trim removed 1 base at V and 2 bases at J, leaving 5 bases unmatched. The CDR3 region has the DNA TGTGCCAGCAGCCAAGGCCTAGGACAGGGGAACTATGGCTACACCTTC. It yields the protein CASSQGLGQGNYGYTF.

The V gene is TRBV20-1, the J gene TRBJ2-1, with D possibly being TRBD1 (6 bases). From germline, CDR1 is DFQATT and CDR2 SNEGSKA (reference sequence). Between the trimmed V and J ends, which lost 3 bases and 4 bases, there was a span of 10 bases. This CDR3 contains 13 residues. CDR3 sequence: CSASDGQYNEQFF. DNA of the CDR3: TGCAGTGCTAGTGATGGACAGTACAATGAGCAGTTCTTC.

The chain employs TRBV5-8 and TRBJ1-3; 8 bases are a match to TRBD1. Germline assignment: CDR1 SGHTS and CDR2 YDEGEE. The CDR3 sequence is 15 residues long. V lost 0 bases to trimming and J lost 4 bases; unmatched junction nucleotides: 3. The CDR3 is CASSLGRGPGNTIYF. CDR3 nucleotides: TGTGCCAGCAGCTTGGGCAGGGGGCCAGGAAACACCATATATTTT.

Only one count was recorded for this clone. The chain links TRBV24-1 to TRBJ1-2; 12 nucleotides align to TRBD1. With V trimmed by 4 bases and J by 7 bases, 6 bases remained unmatched. This CDR3 spans 15 amino acids. CDR1 KGHDR and CDR2 SFDVKD come from the germline V gene. In DNA, the CDR3 is TGTGCCACCAGTGACGGGACAGGGGGCGCTTCTGGCTACACCTTC. Translating it yields CATSDGTGGASGYTF.